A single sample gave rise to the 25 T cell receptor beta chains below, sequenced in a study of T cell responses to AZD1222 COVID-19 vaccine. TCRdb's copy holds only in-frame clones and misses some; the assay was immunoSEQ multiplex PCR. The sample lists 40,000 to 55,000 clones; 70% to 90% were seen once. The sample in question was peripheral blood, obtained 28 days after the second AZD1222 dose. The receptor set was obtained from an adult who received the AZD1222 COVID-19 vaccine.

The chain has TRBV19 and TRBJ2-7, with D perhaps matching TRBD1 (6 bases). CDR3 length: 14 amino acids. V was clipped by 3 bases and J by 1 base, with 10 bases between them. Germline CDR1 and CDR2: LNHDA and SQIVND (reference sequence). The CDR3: CASSMPGASYEQYF. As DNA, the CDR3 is TGTGCCAGTAGTATGCCAGGGGCGTCCTACGAGCAGTACTTC.

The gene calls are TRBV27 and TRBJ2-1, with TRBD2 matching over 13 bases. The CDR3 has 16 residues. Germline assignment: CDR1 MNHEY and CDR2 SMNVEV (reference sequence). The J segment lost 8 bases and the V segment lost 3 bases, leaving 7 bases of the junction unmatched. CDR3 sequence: CASSLRTSGRTDEQFF. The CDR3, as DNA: TGTGCCAGCAGTTTGCGGACTAGCGGGAGAACGGATGAGCAGTTCTTC.

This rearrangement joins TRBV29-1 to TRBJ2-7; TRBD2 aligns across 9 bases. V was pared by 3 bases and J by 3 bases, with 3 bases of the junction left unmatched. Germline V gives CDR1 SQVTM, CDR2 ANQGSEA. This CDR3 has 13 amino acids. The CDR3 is CSVENSGSYEQYF. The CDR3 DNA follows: TGCAGCGTTGAGAATAGCGGGAGCTACGAGCAGTACTTC.

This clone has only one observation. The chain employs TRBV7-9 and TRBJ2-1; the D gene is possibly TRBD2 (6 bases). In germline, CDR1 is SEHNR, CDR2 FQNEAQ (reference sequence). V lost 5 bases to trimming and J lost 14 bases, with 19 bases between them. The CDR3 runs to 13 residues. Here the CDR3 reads CASSLSSGETKFF. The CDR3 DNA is TGTGCCAGCAGCCTTTCTTCGGGGGAAACGAAGTTCTTC. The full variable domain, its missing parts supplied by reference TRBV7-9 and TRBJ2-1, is DTGVSQNPRHKITKRGQNVTFRCDPISEHNRLYWYRQTLGQGPEFLTYFQNEAQLEKSRLLSDRFSAERPKGSFSTLEIQRTEQGDSAMYLCASSLSSGETKFFGPGTRLTVL.

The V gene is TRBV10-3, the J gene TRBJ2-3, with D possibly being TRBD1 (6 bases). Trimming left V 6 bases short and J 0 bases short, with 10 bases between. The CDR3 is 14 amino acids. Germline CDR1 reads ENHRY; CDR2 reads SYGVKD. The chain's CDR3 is CAIRGAFSTDTQYF. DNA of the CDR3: TGTGCCATCAGGGGGGCCTTTAGCACAGATACGCAGTATTTT.

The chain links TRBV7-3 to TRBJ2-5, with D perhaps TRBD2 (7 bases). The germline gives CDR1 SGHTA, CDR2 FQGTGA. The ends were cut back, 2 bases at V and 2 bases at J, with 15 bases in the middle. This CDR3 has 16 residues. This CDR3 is CASSLLGGGQQETQYF. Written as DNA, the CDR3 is TGTGCCAGCAGCTTATTGGGCGGGGGCCAACAAGAGACCCAGTACTTC.

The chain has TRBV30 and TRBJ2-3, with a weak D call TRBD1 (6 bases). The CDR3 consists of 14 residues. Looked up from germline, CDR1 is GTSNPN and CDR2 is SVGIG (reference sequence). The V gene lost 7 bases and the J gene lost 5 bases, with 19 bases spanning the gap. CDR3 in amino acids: CASLLRQEIDTQYF. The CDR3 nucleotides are TGTGCCTCCCTTTTGCGACAGGAGATAGATACGCAGTATTTT.

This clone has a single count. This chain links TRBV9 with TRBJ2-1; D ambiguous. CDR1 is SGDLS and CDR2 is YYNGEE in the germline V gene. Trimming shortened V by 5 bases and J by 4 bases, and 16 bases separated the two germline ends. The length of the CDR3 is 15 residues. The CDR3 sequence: CASSQDGDDYNEQFF. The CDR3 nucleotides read TGTGCCAGCAGTCAAGACGGAGACGATTACAATGAGCAGTTCTTC.

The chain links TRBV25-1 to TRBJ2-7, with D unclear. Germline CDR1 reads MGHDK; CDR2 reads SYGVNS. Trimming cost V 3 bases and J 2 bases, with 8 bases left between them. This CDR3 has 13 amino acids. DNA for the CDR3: TGTGCCAGCAGTGATCGTGCAGCCTACGAGCAGTACTTC. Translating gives CASSDRAAYEQYF.

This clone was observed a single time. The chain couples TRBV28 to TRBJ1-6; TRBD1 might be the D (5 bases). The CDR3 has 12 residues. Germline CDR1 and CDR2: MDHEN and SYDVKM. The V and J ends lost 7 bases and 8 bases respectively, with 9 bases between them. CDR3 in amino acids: CASIGAYSPLHF. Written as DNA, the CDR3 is TGTGCCAGCATCGGGGCCTATTCACCCCTCCACTTT.

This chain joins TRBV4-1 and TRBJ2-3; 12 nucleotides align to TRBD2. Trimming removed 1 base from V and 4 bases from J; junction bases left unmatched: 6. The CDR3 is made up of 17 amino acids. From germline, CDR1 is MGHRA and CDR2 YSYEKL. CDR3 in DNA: TGCGCCAGCAGCCAAGGCTGGACTAGCGGGATGGCAGATACGCAGTATTTT. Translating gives CASSQGWTSGMADTQYF.

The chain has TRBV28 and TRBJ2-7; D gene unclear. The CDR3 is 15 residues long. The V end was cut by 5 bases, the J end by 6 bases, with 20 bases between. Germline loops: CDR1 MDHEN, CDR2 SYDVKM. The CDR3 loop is CASSDPVGSIREQYF. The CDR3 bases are TGTGCCAGCAGTGACCCGGTGGGGTCTATTCGCGAGCAGTACTTC.

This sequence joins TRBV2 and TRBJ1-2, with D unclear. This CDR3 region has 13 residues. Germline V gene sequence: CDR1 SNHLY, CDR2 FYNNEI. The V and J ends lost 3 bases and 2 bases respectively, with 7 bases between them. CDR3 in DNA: TGTGCCAGCAGTGAGGCAATGAACTATGGCTACACCTTC. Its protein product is CASSEAMNYGYTF.

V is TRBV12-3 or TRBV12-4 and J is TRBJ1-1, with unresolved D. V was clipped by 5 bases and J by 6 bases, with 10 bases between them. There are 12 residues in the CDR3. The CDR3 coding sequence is TGTGCCAGCAGTGGCGGGTCTCCTGAAGCTTTCTTT. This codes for CASSGGSPEAFF.

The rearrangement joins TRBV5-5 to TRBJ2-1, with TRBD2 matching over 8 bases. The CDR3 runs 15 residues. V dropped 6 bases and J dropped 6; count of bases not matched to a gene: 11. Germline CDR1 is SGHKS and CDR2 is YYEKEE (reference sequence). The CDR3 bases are TGTGCCAGCACCCGAAGCGGGAGCATCGGCAATGAGCAGTTCTTC. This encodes CASTRSGSIGNEQFF.

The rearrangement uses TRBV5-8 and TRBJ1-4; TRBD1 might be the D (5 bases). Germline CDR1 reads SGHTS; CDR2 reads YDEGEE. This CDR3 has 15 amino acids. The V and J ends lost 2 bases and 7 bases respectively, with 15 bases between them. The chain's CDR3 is CASSFPAGLAEKLFF. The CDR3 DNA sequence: TGTGCCAGCAGCTTCCCAGCAGGGCTCGCTGAAAAACTGTTTTTT.

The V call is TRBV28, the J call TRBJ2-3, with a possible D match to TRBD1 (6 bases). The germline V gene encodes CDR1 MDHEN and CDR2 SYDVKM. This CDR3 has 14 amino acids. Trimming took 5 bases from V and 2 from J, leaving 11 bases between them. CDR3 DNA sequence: TGTGCCAGCAGTCTTGGACAGTACACAGATACGCAGTATTTT. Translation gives CASSLGQYTDTQYF.

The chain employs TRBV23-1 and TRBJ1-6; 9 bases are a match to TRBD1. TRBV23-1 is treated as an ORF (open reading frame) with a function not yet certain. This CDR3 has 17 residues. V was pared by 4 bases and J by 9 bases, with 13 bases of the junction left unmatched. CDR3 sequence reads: CASSPVPGQGMGSPLHF. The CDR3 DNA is TGCGCCAGCAGTCCCGTCCCGGGACAGGGTATGGGTTCACCCCTCCACTTT.

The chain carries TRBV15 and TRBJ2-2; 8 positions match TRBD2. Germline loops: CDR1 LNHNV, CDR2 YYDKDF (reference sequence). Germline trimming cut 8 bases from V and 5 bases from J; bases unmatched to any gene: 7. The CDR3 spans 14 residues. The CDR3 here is CATRGGRRTGELFF. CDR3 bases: TGTGCCACCCGTGGCGGGAGGAGGACCGGGGAGCTGTTTTTT.

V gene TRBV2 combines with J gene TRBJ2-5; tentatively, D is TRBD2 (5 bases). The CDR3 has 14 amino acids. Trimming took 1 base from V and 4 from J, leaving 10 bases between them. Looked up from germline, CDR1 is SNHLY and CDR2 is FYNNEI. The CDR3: CASSEDLGRETQYF. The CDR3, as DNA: TGTGCCAGCAGTGAAGATTTGGGGAGAGAGACCCAGTACTTC.

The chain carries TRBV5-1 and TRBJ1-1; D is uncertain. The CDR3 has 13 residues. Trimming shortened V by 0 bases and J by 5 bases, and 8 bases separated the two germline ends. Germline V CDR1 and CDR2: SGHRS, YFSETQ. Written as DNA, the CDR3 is TGCGCCAGCAGCTTGGCCGAGCCAACTGAAGCTTTCTTT. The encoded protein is CASSLAEPTEAFF.

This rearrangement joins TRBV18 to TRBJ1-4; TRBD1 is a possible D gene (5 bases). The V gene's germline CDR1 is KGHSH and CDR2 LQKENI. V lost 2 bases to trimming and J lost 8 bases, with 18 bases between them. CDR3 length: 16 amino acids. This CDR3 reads CASSPKVMGGNEKLFF. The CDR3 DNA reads TGTGCCAGCTCACCAAAGGTTATGGGGGGTAACGAAAAACTGTTTTTT.

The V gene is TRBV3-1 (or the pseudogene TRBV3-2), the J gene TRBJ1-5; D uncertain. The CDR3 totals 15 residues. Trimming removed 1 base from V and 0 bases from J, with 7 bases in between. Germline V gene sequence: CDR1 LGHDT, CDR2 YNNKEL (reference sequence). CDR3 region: CASSQGGNSNQPQHF. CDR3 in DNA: TGTGCCAGCAGCCAAGGAGGGAATAGCAATCAGCCCCAGCATTTT.

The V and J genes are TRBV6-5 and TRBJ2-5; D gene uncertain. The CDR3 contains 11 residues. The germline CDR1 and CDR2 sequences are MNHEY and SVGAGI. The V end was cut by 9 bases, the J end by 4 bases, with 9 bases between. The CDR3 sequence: CASTIGETQYF. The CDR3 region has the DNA TGTGCCAGTACTATAGGAGAGACCCAGTACTTC.

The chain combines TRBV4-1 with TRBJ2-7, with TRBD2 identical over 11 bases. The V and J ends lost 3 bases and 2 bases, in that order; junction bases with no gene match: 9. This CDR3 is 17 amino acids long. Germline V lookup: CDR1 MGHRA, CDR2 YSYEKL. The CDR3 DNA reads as TGCGCCAGCAGCCAGGCGACCGGGACTAGCGGAACCTACGAGCAGTACTTC. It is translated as CASSQATGTSGTYEQYF.